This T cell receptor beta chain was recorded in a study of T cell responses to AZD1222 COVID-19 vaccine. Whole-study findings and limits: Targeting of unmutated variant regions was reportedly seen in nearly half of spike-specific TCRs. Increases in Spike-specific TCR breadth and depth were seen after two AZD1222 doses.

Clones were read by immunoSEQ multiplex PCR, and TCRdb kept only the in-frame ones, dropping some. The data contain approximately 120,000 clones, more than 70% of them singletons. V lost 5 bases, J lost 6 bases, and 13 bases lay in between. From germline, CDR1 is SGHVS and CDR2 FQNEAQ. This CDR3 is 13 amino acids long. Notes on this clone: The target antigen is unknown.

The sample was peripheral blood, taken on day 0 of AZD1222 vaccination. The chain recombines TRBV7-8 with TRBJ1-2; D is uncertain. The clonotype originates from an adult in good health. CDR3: CASSRGGANGYTF. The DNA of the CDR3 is TGTGCCAGCAGCCGGGGAGGAGCTAATGGCTACACCTTC.